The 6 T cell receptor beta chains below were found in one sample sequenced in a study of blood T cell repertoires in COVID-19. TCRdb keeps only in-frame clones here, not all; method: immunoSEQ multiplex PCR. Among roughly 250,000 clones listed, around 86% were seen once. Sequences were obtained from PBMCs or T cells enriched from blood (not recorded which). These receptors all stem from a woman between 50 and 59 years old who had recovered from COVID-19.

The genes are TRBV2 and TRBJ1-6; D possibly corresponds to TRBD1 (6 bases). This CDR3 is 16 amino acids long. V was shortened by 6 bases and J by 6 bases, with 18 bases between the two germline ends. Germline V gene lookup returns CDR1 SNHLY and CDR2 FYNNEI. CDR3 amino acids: CASSAYGVGANSPLHF. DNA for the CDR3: TGTGCCAGCAGCGCATACGGAGTGGGGGCTAATTCACCCCTCCACTTT.

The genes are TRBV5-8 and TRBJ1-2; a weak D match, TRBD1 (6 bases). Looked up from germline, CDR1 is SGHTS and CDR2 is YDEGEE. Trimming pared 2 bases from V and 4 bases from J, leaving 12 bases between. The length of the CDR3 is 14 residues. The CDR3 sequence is CASSFRGQSYGYTF. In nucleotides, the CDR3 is TGTGCCAGCAGCTTTCGTGGACAGTCCTATGGCTACACCTTC.

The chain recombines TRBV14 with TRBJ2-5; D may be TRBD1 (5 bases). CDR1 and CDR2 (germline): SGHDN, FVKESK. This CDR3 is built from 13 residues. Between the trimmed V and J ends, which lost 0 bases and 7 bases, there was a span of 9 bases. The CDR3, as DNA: TGTGCCAGCAGCCAAGACTTAACAGGGACCCAGTACTTC. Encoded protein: CASSQDLTGTQYF.

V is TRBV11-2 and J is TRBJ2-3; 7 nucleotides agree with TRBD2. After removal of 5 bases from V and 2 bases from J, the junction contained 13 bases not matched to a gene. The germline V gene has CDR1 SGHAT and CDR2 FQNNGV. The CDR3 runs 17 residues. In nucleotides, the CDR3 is TGTGCCAGCAGCCGAGACGGGGAACTAGCGTACACAGATACGCAGTATTTT. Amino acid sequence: CASSRDGELAYTDTQYF.

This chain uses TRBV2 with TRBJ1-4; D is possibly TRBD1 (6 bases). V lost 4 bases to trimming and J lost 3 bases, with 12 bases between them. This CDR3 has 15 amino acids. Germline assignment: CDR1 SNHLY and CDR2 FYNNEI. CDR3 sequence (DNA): TGTGCCAGCAGTGCCGGACAGATCCCTAATGAAAAACTGTTTTTT. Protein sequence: CASSAGQIPNEKLFF.

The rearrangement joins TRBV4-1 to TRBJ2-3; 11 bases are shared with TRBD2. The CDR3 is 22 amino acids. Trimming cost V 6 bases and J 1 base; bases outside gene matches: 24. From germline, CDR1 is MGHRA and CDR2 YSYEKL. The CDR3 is CASRPGGATSGTRVGGTDTQYF. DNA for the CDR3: TGCGCCAGCAGGCCAGGGGGCGCGACTAGCGGGACTCGGGTAGGAGGCACAGATACGCAGTATTTT.